The clone carrying this T cell receptor (beta chain) was seen a handful of times. This sample was included in a study of T cells in Graves' hyperthyroidism and ophthalmopathy. Turning to the study itself: It was at initial diagnosis, before any treatment, that peripheral blood was collected.

Hyperthyroidism was newly diagnosed in patients aged 18 to 65 (duration under 2 months). A patient was excluded if there was uncontrolled infection, other autoimmune disease, pregnancy or lactation. RNA transcripts served as the template for amplifying TCR beta CDR3 regions. The TCR CDR3 first-round RT-PCR relied on the HTBI primer set. TCRdb reprocessed the multiplex PCR reads via MiXCR and lists one record per CDR3 protein. The sample shows roughly 840,000 distinct CDR3 sequences, roughly 40% of them seen only once. The germline CDR1 and CDR2 sequences are DFQATT and SNEGSKA (reference sequence). Trimming took 3 bases from V and 4 from J; bases not matched to a gene: 11. The CDR3 loop spans 16 amino acids.

What was sequenced was blood. This clonotype was sampled from a man in his late teens or twenties with Graves' hyperthyroidism. The chain couples TRBV20-1 to TRBJ2-7; 11 bases agree with TRBD2. In DNA form, the CDR3 reads TGCAGTGCTAGTCGTAATCTGGGACTAGCGGATTACGAGCAGTACTTC. It encodes CSASRNLGLADYEQYF.